The clone carrying this T cell receptor (beta chain) appeared many times. Its antigen is unidentified. The sample is drawn from a study of T-cell reconstitution after alpha-beta-depleted transplantation in children. The study, taken as a whole, reports: There were some patients whose high TCRbeta diversity at day 60 came from surviving recipient T cells and thymic progenitors. Several hundred expanded graft clones reportedly were the source of alpha-beta T cells about two months after transplant. When one year had passed after transplant, most T-cell counts and diversity came from newly produced T cells.

The CDR3 runs 13 residues. The V gene end was trimmed by 10 bases and the J gene end by 3 bases; junction bases not matched to a gene: 9. CDR1 is SEHNR and CDR2 is FQNEAQ in the germline V gene (reference sequence). Molecular barcoding with unique molecular identifiers was used for the TCRbeta library. TCRdb fed the PCR reads into MiXCR, producing one record per CDR3 protein. The sample holds roughly 30,000 distinct CDR3 sequences, around 7% seen once. Sample: peripheral blood, taken 60 days after TCRalphabeta/CD19-depleted stem cell transplant. The TCR comes from a child under two years old who had a stem cell transplant for acute myeloid leukemia, so the T cells may come from the graft donor. The V and J genes are TRBV7-9 and TRBJ2-7; TRBD1 matches 7 bases. The CDR3 protein is CATSGQPIYEQYF. CDR3 coding DNA: TGTGCCACTTCGGGACAGCCCATCTACGAGCAGTACTTC.